The T cell receptor (beta chain) under discussion was sequenced for a study of cytomegalovirus exposure and HLA in healthy donors (dated by TCRdb to between 2016 and 2019). In terms of the full investigation: According to an earlier analysis of several hundred of the donors, roughly 180 million T cells yielded 117 million unique TCR beta sequences and 276 Gb of sequence data. Roughly 300 gigabases of sequencing data and 91 million or so unique TCR sequences made up an early release that covered approximately 650 HLA-typed donors. In a later genetic analysis, genome-wide SNP genotypes for about 65% of the 666 donors were used, and that subset was treated as a discovery cohort. Besides the first cohort of around 670 subjects, a separate validation cohort made up of 90 to 150 different subjects was used. Every discovery cohort repertoire had been produced on one sequencing platform. Of the roughly 390 genotyped donors, roughly 80% were placed in the genetic ancestry cluster associated with self-reported Caucasian donors. The later analysis used no new phenotypic data to find candidate immune exposures, relying instead on TCR beta sequences and their occurrence across donors. Both class I and class II loci were covered by HLA typing, at four-digit resolution. Typing coverage varied by locus: roughly 629-640 donors for A, B, C, DRB1 and DQB1; approximately 520 for DQA1; some 610 for DPA1; some 470 for DPB1. The T cell repertoires of under 700 subjects were profiled by immunosequencing and related to cytomegalovirus serostatus. Alongside the repertoire data, information on donor age, sex, ethnicity and CMV serostatus was compiled. An earlier analysis of fewer than 750 of the donors used high-throughput TCR beta sequencing to judge whether each TCR beta V gene segment behaved as functional or pseudogenic. The study was designed to test whether signatures of past pathogen exposure could be identified by cataloging public T cell receptors. To study patterns of TCR occurrence, a later analysis re-analyzed previously published TCR beta repertoires from several hundred donors and added high-resolution HLA genotyping. To predict cytomegalovirus infection status, the study combined high-throughput TCR immunosequencing, statistical association of individual TCRs with disease status, and machine learning. Four or five DR-DQ haplotypes were treated as single units for association and clustering because of strong linkage in the cohort. On average, around 240,000 unique TCR beta nucleotide sequences were sequenced per donor among about 400 genotyped donors of the cohort, with around 19% of those sequences being non-productive. Overall study results and their limits: The only immune exposure information available for the cohort was CMV serostatus. Correlated functional status among segregating V segments might be attributable to linkage disequilibrium, but an unknown experimental factor could not be ruled out. Because counts were too low, roughly 18 rarely observed V segments, including chromosome 9 orphons, were left out of the earlier analysis of about 500 of the donors. Because the 87-base-pair reads could not distinguish some IMGT-functional V segments, including TRBV6-2 and TRBV6-3, those segments were excluded. A further reported finding was that TCR beta sequences accurately predicted the HLA-A and HLA-B alleles for most subjects in the first cohort. A later analysis found that most CMV-associated TCR beta chains appeared HLA-restricted, with HLA associations seemingly driven largely by CMV exposure. A later analysis found that HLA-associated TCR beta chains were more clonally expanded and had lower generation probabilities than equally common non-associated chains. Cytomegalovirus status was reported to be diagnosed by the classifier with high specificity and sensitivity in both the original and validation cohorts. An association between a missense DCLRE1C variant and V-gene and J-gene trimming of TCR beta chains was found in a later genetic analysis and replicated in an independent cohort. In a later genetic analysis, fewer N-insertions in productive TCRs were reported among donors in an Asian-associated ancestry cluster than the approximately 670-donor mean. Several of the top co-occurrence clusters appeared to be linked to parvovirus B19, influenza, CMV and Epstein-Barr virus, according to a later analysis. Broadly in line with IMGT annotations, most TCR beta V segments showed up in productive rearrangements about 87% or about 30% of the time in an earlier analysis of some 590 of the donors. Because HLA typing was unavailable for some donors at each locus, only the typed subset was used in association tests. A cluster of highly shared sequence variants was judged likely to represent a technical artifact of the sequencing pipeline. The cohort was sequenced for TCR beta chains only, and without alpha or paired-chain data the features that could be detected were limited. Across donors, most TCR sequences were observed very rarely, whereas some public TCRs were present in many individuals. Presence/absence analyses assumed roughly uniform sequencing depth across donors, an assumption that may not hold. A few of the identified cytomegalovirus-associated TCR beta chains were confirmed in vitro to be specific for cytomegalovirus antigens. The study listed approximately 150 TCR beta chains as associated with cytomegalovirus. Specific HLA alleles were associated with 15,000 to 20,000 TCR beta sequences at a false discovery rate of 0.05 in a later analysis. Strong co-occurrence of HLA alleles, especially DR and DQ, made assigning TCR associations to individual alleles difficult. The authors suggested that the approach could potentially be generalized to other disease states and immunological phenotypes. According to a later analysis, TCR association rates differed among HLA loci, with DRB1 alleles showing the most associated TCRs and HLA-C alleles showing the fewest.

The cohort comprised fewer than 750 healthy bone marrow donors. All cohort members were sampled while nominally healthy, although unrecorded immune exposures were likely present. The donor tested CMV seronegative, placing the donor among the approximately 360 seronegative members of the cohort. Every donor gave a peripheral blood sample, and the peripheral blood mononuclear cells from that sample were used for TCR beta sequencing. The Qiagen DNeasy Blood Extraction Kit was used to extract genomic DNA from the blood cell samples. To prepare the library, the immunoSEQ multiplex PCR assay was applied. For the multiplex PCR, a mixture combining 60 forward primers for TCR Vbeta segments and 13 reverse primers for TCR Jbeta segments was used. Amplification of the CDR3 region of rearranged TCR beta genes was performed with a multiplex PCR assay on genomic DNA. The Illumina HiSeq System was used to sequence the amplified TCR beta libraries as 87-base-pair reads. For the original study's pipeline: Across the 670 or so repertoires, a later analysis counted approximately 83 million unique TCR beta chains, approximately 12 million of which were shared by at least two donors. Raw reads were error-corrected and collapsed into unique sequences by a nearest-neighbor algorithm in which closely related sequences were merged to remove PCR and sequencing errors. CDR3 sequences were aligned to IMGT reference sequences to assign V, D and J gene segments. For a sequence to be retained, a match of at least six nucleotides was required to both a V gene segment and a J gene segment. Rearrangements were called productive when the CDR3 lacked stop codons and stayed in frame with V and J; all others were non-productive. Following IMGT convention, CDR3 was defined as the stretch from the second conserved V-encoded cysteine up to the conserved J-encoded phenylalanine. The earlier analysis of fewer than 750 of the donors excluded sequences that lacked an unambiguous match to a single V gene segment. In an earlier analysis of several hundred of the donors, V segments were called functional above 56.7% productive rearrangements and were called segregating when the between-donor standard deviation exceeded 5%. A statistical classification framework was developed to diagnose cytomegalovirus status using the catalog of TCR beta chain sequences. V and J gene assignment, in a later analysis, came from comparing TCR nucleotide sequences with IMGT/GENE-DB human TR gene sequences. The TCRdist pipeline was used in a later analysis to assign CDR3 sequences and most-parsimonious VDJ recombination scenarios. In a later analysis, each TCR beta chain was defined by its CDR3 amino acid sequence together with its V-gene family, and reads without a unique V-gene family were excluded. In a later analysis, 450 to 600 highly shared, low-generation-probability nucleotide sequences were removed to address suspected cross-contamination and a sequencing artifact. In a later analysis, a clonal expansion index for each public chain was calculated from normalized within-repertoire ranks of inferred template counts. In a later analysis, generation probabilities were computed using a VDJ recombination model fitted to out-of-frame rearrangements, and the results were checked against IGoR. In a later analysis, TCR-TCR, TCR-HLA and TCR-CMV co-occurrence was scored with hypergeometric tests, and a repertoire-size bias correction was applied to TCR pairs. In a later analysis, false discovery rates were estimated by permuting HLA or CMV assignments 20 times. In a later analysis, co-occurring TCRs were grouped using DBSCAN, with TCRdist sequence similarity added in when clustering inside HLA-allele-positive subsets. Repertoires with fewer than 30,000 or more than 120,000 public chains were left out of co-occurrence clustering, as were about five repertoires with anomalous nucleotide sharing. TCRdb took over this immuneACCESS table, retaining in-frame rearrangements with V and J assigned. Such tables are incomplete; in checked studies, under half of the missing clones stem from an unresolved V gene, and the remainder is unexplained. From that table come the V and J calls and clone size; the DNA was used to work out D and trimming. The sample records approximately 180,000 clones, approximately 86% of which are singletons. Roughly 1.9% of the sample comes from the top ten.

The CDR3 covers 14 residues, taking in both the cysteine and the phenylalanine. Only CDR3 DNA remains: 42 bases, in frame from the first base. CDR1 and CDR2, per the germline V gene (reference sequence), are MNHEY and SMNVEV. This clone was detected a few times. Its antigen remains undetermined. No base quality information exists; no much larger clone differs at one position. This clonotype was obtained from a woman between 18 and 29 years old in good health and CMV-seronegative. Source material: PBMCs. The chain couples TRBV27 to TRBJ2-5; no D segment can be confidently identified. The J call may be faulty, since TRBJ2-7 better matches the DNA end. In nucleotide form, the sequence is TGTGCCAGCAGTTTATTGGGCAGATTGTACGAGCAGTACTTC. Its protein reads: CASSLLGRLYEQYF.